The rows below give T cell receptor beta chains drawn from one sample of a study of human T cells and chemical hapten exposure. Via MiXCR, TCRdb re-called the RACE reads, giving one row per CDR3 protein. The data contain around 130,000 distinct CDR3 sequences, around 8.3% of them singletons. The sequencing input was whole blood. These receptors originate from a male donor in good health. Some clones in this sample may be carry-over from other donors' samples. Both conserved end residues are part of each CDR3. D genes are given only for firm matches. Size values are once, few and many counts, or a class for expanded clones, and some rows have none.

many,TRBJ2-3,TRBD1,TRBV30,TGTGCCTGGAGGAGCGAGACAGGGGAGTCGGATACGCAGTATTTT,CAWRSETGESDTQYF
few,TRBJ2-3,TRBD1,TRBV20-1,TGCAGTGCTAGAGGGGGACAGGGGAGGCCAGATACGCAGTATTTT,CSARGGQGRPDTQYF
-,TRBJ2-1,TRBD2,TRBV20-1,TGCAGTGCTAGGGGTAGCGGGAACGGTGAGCAGTTCTTC,CSARGSGNGEQFF
many,TRBJ2-3,TRBD2,TRBV4-2,TGTGCCAGCAGCCCCCGACTAGCGGGGGGGCTTGTTGAAGATACGCAGTATTTT,CASSPRLAGGLVEDTQYF
many,TRBJ1-6,-,TRBV20-1,TGCAGTGCTAGAGAGAAGGGGCCGATCCCCCTCCACTTT,CSAREKGPIPLHF
-,TRBJ2-7,-,TRBV7-9,TGTGCCAGCAGCTTAGAGGTGGAAGCCGAGCAGTACTTC,CASSLEVEAEQYF
-,TRBJ2-1,TRBD2,TRBV11-2,TGTGCCAGCCGGGGCGGGAGTCTCAATGAGCAGTTCTTC,CASRGGSLNEQFF
-,TRBJ2-5,TRBD1,TRBV5-8,TGTGCCAGCAGCACAGGACAGGGTTCGGAGACCCAGTACTTC,CASSTGQGSETQYF
few,TRBJ1-1,-,TRBV4-1,TGCGCCAGCAGCCAAGTGGGGGTTGGAGCTTTCTTT,CASSQVGVGAFF
few,TRBJ2-7,-,TRBV4-3,TGCGCCAGCAGCCAAGAACGAGGGTTGTACGAGCAGTACTTC,CASSQERGLYEQYF
-,TRBJ2-2,-,TRBV7-9,TGTGCCAGCAGCTTAGAAACAGCGCGGGAGCTGTTTTTT,CASSLETARELFF
-,TRBJ2-5,TRBD2,TRBV6-2/TRBV6-3,TGTGCCAGCAGTTACCCCAGAGGGGGGCTAGCGGGAGAAGAGACCCAGTACTTC,CASSYPRGGLAGEETQYF
-,TRBJ2-5,-,TRBV29-1,TGCAGCGCTTTGGGACACCTCCAAGAGACCCAGTACTTC,CSALGHLQETQYF
many,TRBJ2-2,TRBD1,TRBV28,TGTGCCAGCAGTGGGACAGAATCAACTACCGGGGAGCTGTTTTTT,CASSGTESTTGELFF
-,TRBJ2-7,TRBD1,TRBV6-5,TGTGCCAGCAGATCAAGGACAGGGGCGTCGATCGAGCAGTACTTC,CASRSRTGASIEQYF
few,TRBJ1-3,TRBD1,TRBV4-2,TGTGCCAGCAGCCAAGAAGGACAGGGGGCTTACACCATATATTTT,CASSQEGQGAYTIYF
few,TRBJ2-7,TRBD2,TRBV4-1,TGCGCCAGCAGCCAGGACTCTAGCGGGATACCCTACGAGCAGTACTTC,CASSQDSSGIPYEQYF
-,TRBJ1-1,TRBD1,TRBV11-1,TGTGCCAGCAGCTTATCGGGACAGCACACTGAAGCTTTCTTT,CASSLSGQHTEAFF
-,TRBJ2-3,-,TRBV30,TGTGCCTGGAGGCGGGGCCTGGACGGAGATACGCAGTATTTT,CAWRRGLDGDTQYF
-,TRBJ1-1,TRBD1,TRBV6-2/TRBV6-3,TGTGCCAGCAGTTACATCAAGGACAGGGGAAGGATGAACACTGAAGCTTTCTTT,CASSYIKDRGRMNTEAFF
many,TRBJ2-7,-,TRBV9,TGTGCCAGCAGCGTAGGGGGTACAGACGAGCTCTACTTC,CASSVGGTDELYF
-,TRBJ2-3,TRBD2,TRBV7-2,TGTGCCAGCAGCTCCGGTGGTAGCGGGGGGCAGGGTACGCAGTATTTT,CASSSGGSGGQGTQYF
few,TRBJ2-7,-,TRBV10-3,TGTGCCATCAGTGAGTCGTGGCAGGGCACAACCTACGAGCAGTACTTC,CAISESWQGTTYEQYF
many,TRBJ2-7,-,TRBV7-8,TGTGCCAGCAGCTTAGAATCCGTCCGAGGACAGCCATACGAGCAGTACTTC,CASSLESVRGQPYEQYF
-,TRBJ1-2,-,TRBV20-1,TGCAGTGCTGCCGGGGTTTCTAACTATGGCTACACCTTC,CSAAGVSNYGYTF
few,TRBJ1-5,-,TRBV6-4,TGTGCCAGCAGTAGGGACGGAGCCTCAGATCAGCCCCAGCATTTT,CASSRDGASDQPQHF
-,TRBJ2-7,-,TRBV6-1,TGTGCCAGCAGTTGGAGGGTCGATTCCTACGAGCAGTACTTC,CASSWRVDSYEQYF
many,TRBJ1-1,-,TRBV27,TGTGCCAGCAGTTACAGGGCTAGCACTGAAGCTTTCTTT,CASSYRASTEAFF
many,TRBJ2-2,TRBD1,TRBV27,TGTGCCAGCAGTTCACCGGGACAGGTCACCGGGGAGCTGTTTTTT,CASSSPGQVTGELFF
few,TRBJ2-1,TRBD2,TRBV20-1,TGCAGTGCTAGAGATATGGGTCTAGCGGGATATGAGCAGTTCTTC,CSARDMGLAGYEQFF
-,TRBJ2-5,TRBD1,TRBV2,TGTGCCAGCAGTAAAGGACAGGGTGAGACCCAGTACTTC,CASSKGQGETQYF
many,TRBJ2-1,-,TRBV7-2,TGTGCCAGCGATCTGGTGAGCGGGTCCGGAGGTGAGCAGTTCTTC,CASDLVSGSGGEQFF
many,TRBJ2-7,-,TRBV9,TGTGCCAGCAGCTACACCAGTTCCTACGAGCAGTACTTC,CASSYTSSYEQYF
many,TRBJ1-1,-,TRBV3-1,TGTGCCAGCAGCCAAGGAGGGAGCCTAGTATCTGAAGCTTTCTTT,CASSQGGSLVSEAFF
-,TRBJ2-3,-,TRBV24-1,TGTGCCACCAGTGATGAGGGCTTGGGGCAGTATTTT,CATSDEGLGQYF
-,TRBJ2-7,-,TRBV9,TGTGCCAGCAGCGTAGAGGCTTCAGACTTATACGAGCAGTACTTC,CASSVEASDLYEQYF
many,TRBJ1-6,TRBD1,TRBV7-9,TGTGCCAGCAGCGTCGGGACAGCCGGAAATTCACCCCTCCACTTT,CASSVGTAGNSPLHF
many,TRBJ1-1,TRBD1,TRBV4-3,TGCGCCAGCAGCCAAGATTCGCGCTCAGGGGGCACTGAAGCTTTCTTT,CASSQDSRSGGTEAFF
-,TRBJ1-5,-,TRBV7-2,TGTGCCAGCAGCTTAGTAGGGGGGAACAATCAGCCCCAGCATTTT,CASSLVGGNNQPQHF
few,TRBJ1-5,TRBD1,TRBV12-3/TRBV12-4,TGTGCCAGCAGTCCGACAGGGACCAATCAGCCCCAGCATTTT,CASSPTGTNQPQHF
-,TRBJ2-2,-,TRBV2,TGTGCCAGCAGTGAGGACAGAACCACCGGGGAGCTGTTTTTT,CASSEDRTTGELFF
few,TRBJ1-5,-,TRBV7-2,TGTGCCAGCAGCGGTGAGACCGTTACCAATCAGCCCCAGCATTTT,CASSGETVTNQPQHF
few,TRBJ2-4,-,TRBV3-1,TGTGCCAGCAGCCAAGATGGGGCCTCCGAGAACGCCAAAAACATTCAGTACTTC,CASSQDGASENAKNIQYF
many,TRBJ1-4,-,TRBV7-2,TGTGCCAGCAGCTTAGGGATGGGCCCGGCGAATGAAAAACTGTTTTTT,CASSLGMGPANEKLFF
-,TRBJ1-2,TRBD1,TRBV6-5,TGTGCCAGCACGGGCCGACAGGGCCGGTATGGCTACACCTTC,CASTGRQGRYGYTF
-,TRBJ1-4,-,TRBV5-1,TGCGCCAGCAGCTTGCCGAAGGGTTCTGGGAATGAAAAACTGTTTTTT,CASSLPKGSGNEKLFF
-,TRBJ1-2,-,TRBV12-3/TRBV12-4,TGTGCCAGCAGTTTAGGGCTCAGGGGACACTATGGCTACACCTTC,CASSLGLRGHYGYTF
-,TRBJ1-1,-,TRBV27,TGTGCCAGCAGTTTATCCCCCCTACGAACGGACACTGAAGCTTTCTTT,CASSLSPLRTDTEAFF
few,TRBJ2-5,-,TRBV27,TGTGCCAGCAGTTTATGGGGGGAAGAGACCCAGTACTTC,CASSLWGEETQYF
many,TRBJ2-7,-,TRBV29-1,TGCAGCGGGGGCGACATTTCCTACGAGCAGTACTTC,CSGGDISYEQYF
once,TRBJ2-1,TRBD2,TRBV27,TGTGCCAGCAGCCCCCGACTAGCTTACAATGAGCAGTTCTTC,CASSPRLAYNEQFF
few,TRBJ2-2,TRBD2,TRBV7-2,TGTGCCAGCAGCCGATGGACCGGGGGGATCGGGGAGCTGTTTTTT,CASSRWTGGIGELFF
many,TRBJ2-5,-,TRBV7-2,TGTGCCAGCACCGTCTTCGAAGGGCGCGAGACCCAGTACTTC,CASTVFEGRETQYF